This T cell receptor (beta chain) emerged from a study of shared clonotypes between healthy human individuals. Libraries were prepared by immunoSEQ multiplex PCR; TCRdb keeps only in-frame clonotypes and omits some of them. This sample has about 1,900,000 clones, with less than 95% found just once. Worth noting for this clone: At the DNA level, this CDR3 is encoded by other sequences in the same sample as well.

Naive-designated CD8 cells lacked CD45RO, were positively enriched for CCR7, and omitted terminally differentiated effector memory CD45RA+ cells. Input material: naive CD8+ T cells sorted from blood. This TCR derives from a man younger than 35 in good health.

CDR3 residues: CASSYSGGEVSYEQYF. DNA of the CDR3: TGTGCCAGCAGTTACTCCGGGGGGGAGGTCTCCTACGAGCAGTACTTC. The chain employs TRBV6-5 and TRBJ2-7, with TRBD2 matching over 8 bases. J was trimmed by 0 bases and V by 0 bases; bases with no gene match: 4. Germline V gene data show CDR1 as MNHEY and CDR2 as SVGAGI. The CDR3 spans 16 residues.